The T cell receptor (beta chain) under discussion was sequenced for a study of graft-versus-host responses after intestinal transplantation (dated by TCRdb to about 2021). Background on the whole study: Recipients received multivisceral, liver-intestinal, or isolated intestinal transplants. To identify alloreactive clones, pre-transplant mixed lymphocyte reaction products were sequenced and compared with unstimulated pre-transplant donor and recipient T cells. Samples from three later patients were sequenced in-house on an Illumina MiSeq with MiXCR processing rather than by the commercial service. All recipients received anti-thymocyte globulin induction followed by maintenance tacrolimus and steroids for around three years. Donor T cell macrochimerism was defined as a peak of at least 4% donor T cells among recipient peripheral blood mononuclear cells. After intestinal transplantation, graft-versus-host and host-versus-graft alloreactive T cell clones in the graft, circulation and bone marrow were tracked using bulk TCR-beta CDR3 sequencing. Of the roughly 23 intestinal transplant recipients enrolled in the cohort, one of whom was a retransplant, a few patients without pretransplant specimens were excluded.

In the first month after transplant, blood samples were collected up to 4 times, and after that at least monthly when available. Overall results and qualifications from the work: The relatively low number and heterogeneity of intestinal transplant patients limited the conclusions. Early after transplant, peak levels of circulating GvH clones were found to be associated with declines in HvG clones. GvH clones were detected in recipient bone marrow, and some of these GvH clones were observed earlier in ileal mucosa or blood, consistent with an intestinal mucosal origin. In patients with donor T cell macrochimerism, the allografts had high GvH to HvG T cell clonal ratios.

Between the V and J ends, shortened by 0 bases and 2 bases respectively, the junction contains 6 bases. CDR1 and CDR2 (MGHRA, YSYEKL) derive from the germline V gene. Counted from cysteine to phenylalanine, this CDR3 has 14 amino acids. Kept here is only the CDR3 DNA, which spans 42 bases and is read in frame from base 1. The library was obtained by the immunoSEQ multiplex PCR assay. Adaptive Biotechnologies carried out high-throughput TCR-beta CDR3 sequencing of genomic DNA for most patients. The study's processing was this. TCR sequencing data were retrieved from Adaptive's ImmunoSEQ software for roughly 17 patients, whereas a few other patients were processed with MiXCR and VDJtools. CDR3 nucleotide sequences shared by donor and recipient were removed because the origin of these sequences could not be assigned. Alloreactive clones required at least 2-fold expansion over unstimulated cells and minimum CFSE-low frequency of 0.002% (template counts) or 0.001% (read counts). Clones were considered mappable if detected in sequenced pre-transplant spleen, lymph node, or MLR CFSE-low populations of the donor or recipient. Cumulative frequency of alloreactive clones was calculated as a percentage of all sequences weighted by copy number. TCRdb carries this immuneACCESS record with in-frame sequences only. Its versions omit some clonotypes, under half of them owing to an unresolved V gene in the studies checked, with the rest unexplained. D and trimming were read from the DNA, whereas the V and J calls and clone size are those reported in that table. The sample has almost 55,000 clones on record, less than 95% of them singletons. The top ten hold around 5.1% of the sample.

Turning to this clone: This receptor's antigen is unknown. No much larger clonotype is one base removed from it; base qualities were not supplied.

This clonotype originated in a human patient who received an intestinal transplant, so some T cells may come from the graft donor. Recombination linked TRBV4-1 to TRBJ2-3, with no reliable assignment of the D segment. Sample: PBMCs, taken nearly 670 days after intestinal transplant. The DNA is as follows: TGCGCCAGCAGCCAAGATACTCTCACAGATACGCAGTATTTT. Its protein is CASSQDTLTDTQYF.